This T cell receptor beta chain was captured by sequencing in a study of cytomegalovirus exposure and HLA in healthy donors. General study points: Productive status was seen about 90% or about 30% of the time for most TCR beta V segments in an earlier analysis. Accurate prediction of most subjects' HLA-A and HLA-B alleles from TCR beta sequences was reported.

With respect to this clone: Antigen specificity is unknown.

Every donor was a healthy person donating bone marrow. Germline lookup yields CDR1 MNHNS and CDR2 SASEGT. CDR3 length equals 14 residues. V shed 6 bases and J shed 2 bases, with 13 bases lying between them. The PCR ran on 60 Vbeta and 13 Jbeta primers. The protocol was immunoSEQ multiplex PCR, while the TCRdb copy is restricted to in-frame clones and leaves out a portion. The top ten hold 5.8% of the sample, which has 90,000 to 120,000 clones, 60% to 80% seen once. The source is a man in his sixties in good health and CMV-seropositive. This chain joins TRBV6-1 and TRBJ1-2; TRBD1 is a possible D gene (6 bases). The sequencing sample was made of PBMCs. The CDR3 DNA reads as TGTGCCAGCAGACCTATTGACAGGAACTATGGCTACACCTTC. It specifies CASRPIDRNYGYTF.